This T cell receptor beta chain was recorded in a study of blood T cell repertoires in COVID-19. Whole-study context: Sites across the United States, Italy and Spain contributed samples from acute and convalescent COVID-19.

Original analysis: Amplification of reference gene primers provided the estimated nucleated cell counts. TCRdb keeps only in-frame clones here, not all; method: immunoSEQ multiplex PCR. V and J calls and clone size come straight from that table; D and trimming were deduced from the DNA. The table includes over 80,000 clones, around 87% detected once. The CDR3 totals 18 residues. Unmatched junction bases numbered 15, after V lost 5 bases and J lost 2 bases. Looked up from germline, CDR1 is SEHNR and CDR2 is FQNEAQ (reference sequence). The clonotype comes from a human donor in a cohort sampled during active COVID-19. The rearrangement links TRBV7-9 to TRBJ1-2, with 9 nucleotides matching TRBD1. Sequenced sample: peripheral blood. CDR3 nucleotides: TGTGCCAGCAGCGATACGGGACAGGGACCCGAGGTCAACTATGGCTACACCTTC. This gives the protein CASSDTGQGPEVNYGYTF. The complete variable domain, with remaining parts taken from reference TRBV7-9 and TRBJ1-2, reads DTGVSQNPRHKITKRGQNVTFRCDPISEHNRLYWYRQTLGQGPEFLTYFQNEAQLEKSRLLSDRFSAERPKGSFSTLEIQRTEQGDSAMYLCASSDTGQGPEVNYGYTFGSGTRLTVV.